Listed here are 22 T cell receptor beta chains from one sample, sequenced in a study of blood T cell repertoires in COVID-19. Generated by immunoSEQ multiplex PCR, the TCRdb table keeps only in-frame clones and is missing some. The data show about 91,000 clones, 80% to 90% seen once. The sample comprised peripheral blood. The origin of the receptors is a woman in her sixties or seventies with acute or convalescent COVID-19.

J is TRBJ1-6 and V is TRBV30; 7 nucleotides line up with TRBD1. This CDR3 has 16 amino acids. The junction had 11 bases not matched to a gene; V was cut back by 3 bases and J by 6 bases. CDR1 and CDR2 (germline): GTSNPN, SVGIG (reference sequence). As DNA, the CDR3 is TGTGCCTGGAGCCACACCAAAGACAGGGCTAATTCACCCCTCCACTTT. It yields the protein CAWSHTKDRANSPLHF.

The J gene is TRBJ1-1, the V gene TRBV6-5; TRBD1 aligns across 8 bases. The trim removed 7 bases at V and 5 bases at J, leaving 9 bases unmatched. This CDR3 contains 14 residues. In germline, CDR1 is MNHEY, CDR2 SVGAGI. In DNA, the CDR3 is TGTGCCAGCACCATCGGACAGGGTGGGACTGAAGCTTTCTTT. It yields the protein CASTIGQGGTEAFF.

This sequence joins TRBV13 and TRBJ2-7; D remains unclear. Trimming cost V 2 bases and J 7 bases, with 12 bases left between them. The germline V gene encodes CDR1 PRHDT and CDR2 FYEKMQ (reference sequence). The CDR3 is 13 amino acids. This CDR3 reads CASSLSGEPEQYF. The CDR3 DNA reads TGTGCCAGCAGCTTAAGTGGTGAGCCAGAGCAGTACTTC. The full variable domain, in which reference TRBV13 and TRBJ2-7 provide the parts outside the CDR3, is AAGVIQSPRHLIKEKRETATLKCYPIPRHDTVYWYQQGPGQDPQFLISFYEKMQSDKGSIPDRFSAQQFSDYHSELNMSSLELGDSALYFCASSLSGEPEQYFGPGTRLTVT.

The J gene is TRBJ1-5, the V gene TRBV19; D may be TRBD1 (5 bases). Germline CDR1 LNHDA, CDR2 SQIVND (reference sequence). V lost 3 bases, J lost 2 bases, and 8 bases lay in between. The length of the CDR3 is 14 residues. This chain's CDR3 is CASSIREGNQPQHF. Written as DNA, the CDR3 is TGTGCCAGTAGTATCAGGGAGGGCAATCAGCCCCAGCATTTT.

The chain links TRBV7-3 to TRBJ2-3, with 14 bases identical to TRBD2. Germline values: CDR1 SGHTA, CDR2 FQGTGA. The V and J ends lost 5 bases and 4 bases, in that order; junction bases with no gene match: 2. CDR3 length: 15 amino acids. CDR3 nucleotides: TGTGCCAGCAGCCCGGGACTAGCGGGAGCAGATACGCAGTATTTT. It is translated as CASSPGLAGADTQYF.

This clone occurred once. The rearrangement links TRBV29-1 to TRBJ2-5, with a possible D match to TRBD1 (5 bases). Germline assignment: CDR1 SQVTM and CDR2 ANQGSEA. CDR3 size: 14 residues. V was shortened by 3 bases and J by 2 bases, with 13 bases between the two germline ends. This CDR3 reads CSVERQTRQETQYF. CDR3 DNA sequence: TGCAGCGTTGAGCGACAGACCAGACAAGAGACCCAGTACTTC.

A single count supports this clone. This chain joins TRBV28 and TRBJ2-7, with D perhaps TRBD2 (5 bases). The CDR3 runs 16 residues. Germline-derived CDR1 and CDR2 are MDHEN and SYDVKM. Trimming pared 2 bases from V and 0 bases from J, leaving 14 bases between. The CDR3 DNA is TGTGCCAGCAGTTTAGGTGGAGGAGTACCCTCCTACGAGCAGTACTTC. Residues: CASSLGGGVPSYEQYF.

V is TRBV19 and J is TRBJ1-1; D uncertain. This CDR3 comprises 13 residues. Germline-derived CDR1 and CDR2 are LNHDA and SQIVND (reference sequence). Trimming removed 7 bases at V and 2 bases at J, with 11 bases between. The CDR3: CASKAWSNTEAFF. CDR3 coding DNA: TGTGCCAGTAAGGCTTGGAGCAACACTGAAGCTTTCTTT.

The chain's CDR3 is CASSEQGRFYGYTF. The CDR3 nucleotides read TGTGCCAGCAGTGAACAGGGTCGGTTCTATGGCTACACCTTC. V is TRBV25-1 and J is TRBJ1-2, with a tentative D call TRBD1 (5 bases). This CDR3 is built from 14 residues. V was cut by 2 bases and J by 4 bases, with 11 bases left in between. CDR1 is MGHDK, CDR2 SYGVNS, per germline.

This clone was seen once. This sequence joins TRBV7-7 and TRBJ2-3; 7 nucleotides align to TRBD2. CDR1 and CDR2 from the germline V gene are SSHAT and FNYEAQ (reference sequence). The V segment lost 2 bases and the J segment 4 bases; nucleotides outside the gene matches: 6. The CDR3 is 15 amino acids. The CDR3 here is CASSLKGGVSDTQYF. DNA of the CDR3: TGTGCCAGCAGCTTAAAGGGAGGGGTGTCAGATACGCAGTATTTT.

The V call is TRBV10-2, the J call TRBJ1-5; D is possibly TRBD1 (5 bases). CDR1 and CDR2 (germline): WSHSY, SAAADI. Trimming removed 0 bases from V and 5 bases from J, with 11 bases in between. CDR3 length: 15 amino acids. The CDR3 region has the DNA TGCGCCAGCAGTGAGTCGGGGAGGGGTGATCAGCCCCAGCATTTT. This codes for CASSESGRGDQPQHF.

The J gene is TRBJ1-2, the V gene TRBV19; 9 bases align to TRBD1. The CDR3 loop spans 11 amino acids. Trimming took 10 bases from V and 8 from J; bases not matched to a gene: 5. The V gene's germline CDR1 is LNHDA and CDR2 SQIVND (reference sequence). The CDR3 sequence is CATTGGWGYTF. In DNA, the CDR3 is TGTGCCACCACAGGGGGCTGGGGCTACACCTTC.

The chain carries TRBV24-1 and TRBJ2-7; possibly TRBD1 for D (5 bases). V lost 7 bases and J 3 bases, leaving 9 bases between the germline ends. The germline V gene encodes CDR1 KGHDR and CDR2 SFDVKD. The CDR3 runs 12 residues. CDR3 loop: CATSQTDYEQYF. The CDR3 DNA reads as TGTGCCACCAGCCAGACAGACTACGAGCAGTACTTC.

The chain has TRBV5-8 and TRBJ1-1; TRBD1 is a possible D gene (6 bases). Per germline, CDR1 SGHTS and CDR2 YDEGEE. Trimming removed 3 bases at V and 3 bases at J, with 15 bases between. There are 15 residues in the CDR3. This chain's CDR3 is CASSSDRDKYTEAFF. The CDR3 DNA is TGTGCCAGCAGCTCCGACCGGGACAAATACACTGAAGCTTTCTTT.

The V and J genes are TRBV7-3 and TRBJ2-2; a weak D match, TRBD2 (5 bases). The CDR3 consists of 14 residues. The V and J ends lost 5 bases and 6 bases respectively, with 13 bases between them. The V gene's germline CDR1 is SGHTA and CDR2 FQGTGA. The CDR3 DNA reads as TGTGCCAGCAGCACCCAAGCGGACGCCGGGGAGCTGTTTTTT. It specifies CASSTQADAGELFF.

This chain links TRBV7-9 with TRBJ2-1, with D tentatively TRBD1 (5 bases). The CDR3 spans 17 residues. From germline, CDR1 is SEHNR and CDR2 FQNEAQ (reference sequence). V lost 2 bases, J lost 3 bases, and 17 bases lay in between. The CDR3 bases are TGTGCCAGCAGCTTACTCATGTGGGGCGATAACTACAATGAGCAGTTCTTC. Residues: CASSLLMWGDNYNEQFF.

V gene TRBV6-5 combines with J gene TRBJ2-7; D unresolved. The CDR3 spans 13 residues. The V end lost 7 bases, the J end lost 2 bases, and 12 bases lay between the germline ends. Looked up from germline, CDR1 is MNHEY and CDR2 is SVGAGI. CDR3 coding DNA: TGTGCCAGCAACGAAAACGGAGCCTACGAGCAGTACTTC. Translation gives CASNENGAYEQYF.

This chain connects TRBV18 to TRBJ1-3; the D gene is possibly TRBD1 (5 bases). The CDR3 covers 17 residues. The V gene lost 3 bases and the J gene lost 5 bases, with 20 bases spanning the gap. Germline V gene lookup returns CDR1 KGHSH and CDR2 LQKENI. The CDR3 nucleotides read TGTGCCAGCTCACCTACCCCACAGGTTCCATCGCGAAACACCATATATTTT. This codes for CASSPTPQVPSRNTIYF.

The V call is TRBV24-1, the J call TRBJ2-3; 9 bases are a match to TRBD2. This CDR3 is built from 15 residues. Germline V lookup: CDR1 KGHDR, CDR2 SFDVKD. Germline trimming cut 5 bases from V and 4 bases from J; bases unmatched to any gene: 6. The CDR3 is CATSAPGLASDTQYF. Here the CDR3 DNA reads TGTGCCACCAGTGCTCCGGGACTAGCATCAGATACGCAGTATTTT.

This clone appeared a single time. The chain couples TRBV2 to TRBJ2-7, with a weak D call TRBD2 (5 bases). Germline V lookup: CDR1 SNHLY, CDR2 FYNNEI. V was shortened by 7 bases and J by 3 bases, with 7 bases between the two germline ends. The CDR3 is made up of 11 amino acids. The CDR3 DNA follows: TGTGCCAGCATGGGAGACTACGAGCAGTACTTC. Translated: CASMGDYEQYF.

The V call is TRBV11-2, the J call TRBJ2-5; possible D gene TRBD2, 6 bases. Between the trimmed V and J ends, which lost 5 bases and 3 bases, there was a span of 10 bases. This CDR3 has 13 residues. The germline V gene encodes CDR1 SGHAT and CDR2 FQNNGV. CDR3 residues: CASSRDSEETQYF. Written as DNA, the CDR3 is TGTGCCAGCAGCCGGGACTCAGAAGAGACCCAGTACTTC.

The chain has TRBV24-1 and TRBJ1-5; 9 nucleotides line up with TRBD1. J gave up 7 bases and V 4 bases, and 10 bases lay outside the gene matches. Germline V gives CDR1 KGHDR, CDR2 SFDVKD. This CDR3 is built from 16 residues. DNA of the CDR3: TGTGCCACCAGTGACACGGGACAGGGTAAAGACCAGCCCCAGCATTTT. Protein sequence: CATSDTGQGKDQPQHF.